The entry below describes one TCR beta chain. Which antigen it targets is not known. No quality values exist for individual bases; no much larger clone is one base distant. This sample was taken from a study of OX40 agonist ivuxolimab in advanced cancers. Context from the whole study: The costimulatory receptor OX40 (CD134) was targeted by ivuxolimab, a fully human IgG2 agonistic monoclonal antibody. Patients were allowed to have had prior anti-PD-1, anti-PD-L1 or anti-CTLA-4 therapy, and around two fifths of the dose-escalation patients had been treated with checkpoint inhibitors. Peripheral TCRbeta sequencing aimed to test whether ivuxolimab altered TCR sequence diversity and caused clonal T-cell expansion. A male proportion of under 85% and a mean age of approximately 62 years, ranging from 23 to 79, were recorded for the dose-escalation cohort. Partial responses were achieved by three dose-escalation patients, of whom one had hepatocellular carcinoma and two had cutaneous melanoma. Intravenous ivuxolimab was administered to patients every 2 weeks at six dose levels: 0.01, 0.1, 0.3, 1.5, 3 and 10 mg/kg. The monotherapy dose-escalation portion (N ≈ 55 patients) of the phase I ivuxolimab trial is reported in the paper. Of the roughly 52 dose-escalation patients, hepatocellular carcinoma was present in approximately 20, melanoma in roughly 15, renal cell carcinoma in 9 and head and neck cancer in 9.

Summary of the overall study and its limitations: After ivuxolimab, expanded clones were on average more numerous among CD8+ T cells than among CD4+ T cells. Low levels of normalized T-cell clonal expansion were also seen in some patients who did not respond. The antigen specificity of the peripheral T cells that underwent clonal expansion was not determined. Partial responders in the 0.1-3.0 mg/kg groups had among the lowest normalized peripheral clonal expansion, especially among CD8+ T cells. At doses of 0.1 to 3.0 mg/kg, clonal expansion of both CD4+ and CD8+ T cells in blood was seen between baseline and week 6.

Patients with autoimmune disease history or receiving systemic immunosuppression were excluded from the trial. Peripheral blood for TCR sequencing was drawn from every dose cohort at baseline, at cycle 4 day 1 and at cycle 7 day 1. The samples were taken from a phase I, first-in-human, multicenter, open-label dose-escalation trial of ivuxolimab. Adults with locally advanced or metastatic melanoma, renal cell carcinoma, hepatocellular carcinoma or head and neck squamous cell carcinoma were enrolled in the trial. CD4+ and CD8+ T cells were sorted separately from peripheral blood before TCR sequencing. For sequencing of the TCRbeta CDR3 region, genomic DNA was extracted from the sorted cells. The immunoSEQ Assay was used for sequencing of TCRbeta CDR3 regions. TCRdb mirrors the immuneACCESS table, restricted to in-frame sequences. Some clones are absent from its copies; in checked studies, under half trace to an unresolved V gene, and the reason for the others is unknown. Counted in this sample were approximately 87,000 clones; roughly 89% of them appeared once. The top ten constitute over 0.7% of the sample.

This sequence was found in an adult with an advanced solid tumor such as melanoma, head and neck, liver or kidney cancer. The material was CD4+ or CD8+ T cells sorted from blood, obtained in a trial of the OX40 agonist ivuxolimab.

The nucleotide sequence reads TGTGCCAGCAGCCAATTCCTAGCGGGAGATGGCTACGAGCAGTACTTC. Its protein is CASSQFLAGDGYEQYF. Recombination linked TRBV4-2 to TRBJ2-7; 10 central bases correspond to TRBD2. CDR3 length: 16 amino acids, cysteine to phenylalanine. Only the CDR3 region is kept as DNA, spanning 48 bases read in frame from base 1. As encoded in the germline V gene, CDR1 is LGHNA while CDR2 is YNFKEQ. The V end gives up 2 bases and the J end 3 bases, leaving 7 bases in the junction not matched to a gene.